This TCR beta chain came from a study of shared clonotypes between healthy human individuals. Trimming removed 6 bases at V and 6 bases at J, with 17 bases between. CDR3 length equals 14 residues. CDR1 and CDR2 (germline): MNHEY, SMNVEV (reference sequence). Assay: immunoSEQ multiplex PCR; the TCRdb copy retains only in-frame clones and omits some. The data contain over 2 million clones, around 96% of them singletons. The naive CD8 subset, CD45RO-negative cells positively selected for CCR7, excluded terminally differentiated effector memory CD45RA+ cells. The rearrangement links TRBV27 to TRBJ1-2, with D perhaps TRBD1 (5 bases). Input material: naive CD8+ T cells sorted from blood. This receptor was obtained from a man aged 18 to 30 in good health. The chain's CDR3 is CASSSLGGVDGYTF. In nucleotides, the CDR3 is TGTGCCAGCAGCTCCCTGGGGGGGGTCGATGGCTACACCTTC.